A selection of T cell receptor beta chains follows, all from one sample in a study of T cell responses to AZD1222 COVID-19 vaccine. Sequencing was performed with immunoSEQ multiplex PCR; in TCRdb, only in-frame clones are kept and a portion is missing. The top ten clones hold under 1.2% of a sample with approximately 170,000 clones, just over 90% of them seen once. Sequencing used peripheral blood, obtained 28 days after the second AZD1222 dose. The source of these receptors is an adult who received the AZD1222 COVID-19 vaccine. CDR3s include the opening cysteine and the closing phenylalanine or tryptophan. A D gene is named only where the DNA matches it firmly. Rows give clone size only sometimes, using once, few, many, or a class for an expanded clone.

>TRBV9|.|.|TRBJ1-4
TGTGCCAGCAGCGTATTCGGGACGGGTAATGAAAAACTGTTTTTT
CASSVFGTGNEKLFF
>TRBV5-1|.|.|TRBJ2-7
TGCGCCAGCAGCTTGGCTCCGGGCAGGGGCACCTCCTACGAGCAGTACTTC
CASSLAPGRGTSYEQYF
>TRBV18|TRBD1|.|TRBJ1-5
TGTGCCAGCTCACCACCGAGAGGGGGCATGAATCAGCCCCAGCATTTT
CASSPPRGGMNQPQHF
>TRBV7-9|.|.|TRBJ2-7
TGTGCCAGCAGCTTAGCGGCAGGGAACGAGCAGTACTTC
CASSLAAGNEQYF
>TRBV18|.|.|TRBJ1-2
TGTGCCAGCTCACCAGAGGAAGCTAACTATGGCTACACCTTC
CASSPEEANYGYTF
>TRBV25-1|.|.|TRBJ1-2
TGTGCGAGCGGGCAGGGGCTCGGCTATGGCTACACCTTC
CASGQGLGYGYTF
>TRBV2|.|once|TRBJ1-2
TGTGCCAGCAGTGTCCAGGCCTTTAACTATGGCTACACCTTC
CASSVQAFNYGYTF
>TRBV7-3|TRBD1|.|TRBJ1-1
TGTGCCAGCAGCTCTCGGACAGGGACTAACACTGAAGCTTTCTTT
CASSSRTGTNTEAFF
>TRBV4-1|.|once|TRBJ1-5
TGCGCCAGCAGCCAAGAATGGTCCACCCATCAGCCCCAGCATTTT
CASSQEWSTHQPQHF
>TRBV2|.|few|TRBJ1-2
TGTGCCAGCAGTCGGGCCGCTAACTATGGCTACACCTTC
CASSRAANYGYTF
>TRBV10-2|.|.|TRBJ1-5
TGCGCCAGCAGGGGGATGAGCAATCAGCCCCAGCATTTT
CASRGMSNQPQHF
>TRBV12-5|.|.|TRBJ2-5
TGTGCTAGTGGTTTTGGAGAGACCCAGTACTTC
CASGFGETQYF
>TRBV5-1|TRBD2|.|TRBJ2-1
TGCGCCAGCAGCTTGGTTACTAGCGTTTACAATGAGCAGTTCTTC
CASSLVTSVYNEQFF
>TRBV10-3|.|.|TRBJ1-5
TGTGCCATCAGTGATGACAGGTCAATGTACAATCAGCCCCAGCATTTT
CAISDDRSMYNQPQHF
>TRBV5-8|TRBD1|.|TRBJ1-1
TGTGCCAGCAGCGTACCGGGACAGGGCCCTGAAGCTTTCTTT
CASSVPGQGPEAFF
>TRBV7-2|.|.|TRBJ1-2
TGTGCCAGCAGCTTATTGTCAGGAAACCCCTTCTATGGCTACACCTTC
CASSLLSGNPFYGYTF